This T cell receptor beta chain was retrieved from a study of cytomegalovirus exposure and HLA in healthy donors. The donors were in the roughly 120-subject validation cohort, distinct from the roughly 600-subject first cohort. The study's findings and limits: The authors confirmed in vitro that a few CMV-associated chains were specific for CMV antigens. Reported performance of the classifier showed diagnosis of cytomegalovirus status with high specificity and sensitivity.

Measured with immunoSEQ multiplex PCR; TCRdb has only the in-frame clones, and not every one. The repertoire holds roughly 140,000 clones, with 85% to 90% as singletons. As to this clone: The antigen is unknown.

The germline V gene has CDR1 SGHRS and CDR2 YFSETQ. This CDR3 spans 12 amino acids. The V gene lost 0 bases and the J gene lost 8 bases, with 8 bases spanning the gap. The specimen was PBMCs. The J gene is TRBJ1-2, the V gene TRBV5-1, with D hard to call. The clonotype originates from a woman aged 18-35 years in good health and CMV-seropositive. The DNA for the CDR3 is TGCGCCAGCAGCTTGGCCCGGAGGGGCTACACCTTC. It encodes CASSLARRGYTF.